This T cell receptor beta chain originates from a study of metastatic and nonmetastatic thyroid tumors. About the study: Blood and tumor or nodule tissue repertoires from malignant and benign thyroid patients were compared.

This CDR3 has 14 residues. CDR1 is LNHDA, CDR2 SQIVND, per germline (reference sequence). V was trimmed by 1 base and J by 4 bases, leaving 10 bases between them. This clone was counted many times. Prior to thyroid surgery, none of the patients had received any treatment. TCRdb re-analyzed the PCR reads through MiXCR. Among tens of thousands of clones listed, more than 10% were seen once. J is TRBJ2-5 and V is TRBV19; no clear D gene. What was sequenced was blood. The source of this sequence is a female donor with papillary thyroid cancer or a benign thyroid nodule (not recorded which). Some clones in this sample may be carry-over from other donors' samples. For the CDR3, the DNA is TGTGCCAGTAGTATAGGGCCGGTGGGAGAGACCCAGTACTTC. Its protein is CASSIGPVGETQYF.